A single sample gave rise to the 7 T cell receptor beta chains below, sequenced in a study of control samples from healthy donors and cancer patients. Profiled with immunoSEQ multiplex PCR; TCRdb holds only in-frame clones, not every one. The top ten clones hold 2% to 2.5% of a sample with 97,000 or so clones, roughly 94% of them seen once. Source material: blood. The receptor set was obtained from a woman aged 18 to 35 in good health.

The chain employs TRBV4-3 and TRBJ2-1; 8 nucleotides align to TRBD2. J was trimmed by 7 bases and V by 0 bases; bases with no gene match: 5. Germline loops: CDR1 LGHNA, CDR2 YSLEER. The CDR3 is made up of 15 amino acids. For the CDR3, the DNA is TGCGCCAGCAGCCAAGAAGGGCGGGAGGATAATGAGCAGTTCTTC. This gives the protein CASSQEGREDNEQFF.

The chain recombines TRBV25-1 with TRBJ1-3; no reliable D call. The CDR3 has 15 residues. The V and J ends lost 1 base and 0 bases respectively, with 7 bases between them. Germline V gene lookup returns CDR1 MGHDK and CDR2 SYGVNS. The CDR3 sequence: CASSEWGNSGNTIYF. The CDR3 nucleotides read TGTGCCAGCAGTGAATGGGGAAACTCTGGAAACACCATATATTTT. Variable domain in full (rest from reference TRBV25-1 and TRBJ1-3): EADIYQTPRYLVIGTGKKITLECSQTMGHDKMYWYQQDPGMELHLIHYSYGVNSTEKGDLSSESTVSRIRTEHFPLTLESARPSHTSQYLCASSEWGNSGNTIYFGEGSWLTVV.

V gene TRBV2 combines with J gene TRBJ1-1, with TRBD1 matching over 7 bases. Trimming cost V 1 base and J 3 bases; bases outside gene matches: 5. The germline CDR1 and CDR2 sequences are SNHLY and FYNNEI. The CDR3 totals 15 residues. The CDR3 DNA reads as TGTGCCAGCAGTGAAGTGGGACAGCGACACACTGAAGCTTTCTTT. This encodes CASSEVGQRHTEAFF.

The chain is built from TRBV7-9 and TRBJ1-5; D gene ambiguous. Trimming took off 1 base at V and 0 bases at J, with 4 bases between the two ends. In germline, CDR1 is SEHNR, CDR2 FQNEAQ (reference sequence). The CDR3 is 14 residues long. The CDR3 nucleotides are TGTGCCAGCAGCTTAGGTTATAGCAATCAGCCCCAGCATTTT. This gives the protein CASSLGYSNQPQHF.

This clone was seen once. V is TRBV25-1 and J is TRBJ1-1; unclear D gene. Germline assignment: CDR1 MGHDK and CDR2 SYGVNS. There are 13 residues in the CDR3. Trimming cost V 2 bases and J 3 bases, with 7 bases left between them. This chain's CDR3 is CASSEPGDTEAFF. CDR3 coding DNA: TGTGCCAGCAGTGAACCGGGAGACACTGAAGCTTTCTTT.

The gene calls are TRBV10-3 and TRBJ2-1; weak D call: TRBD2 (5 bases). From germline, CDR1 is ENHRY and CDR2 SYGVKD. The CDR3 sequence is 12 residues long. V lost 7 bases and J 6 bases, leaving 10 bases between the germline ends. CDR3 loop: CAITRGSNEQFF. The CDR3 DNA reads as TGTGCCATCACGCGAGGGTCCAATGAGCAGTTCTTC.

The CDR3 here is CASSHGLAGVKSYEQYF. The CDR3 coding sequence is TGTGCCAGCAGCCACGGACTAGCGGGAGTAAAGTCCTACGAGCAGTACTTC. This chain joins TRBV5-6 and TRBJ2-7, with TRBD2 matching over 13 bases. CDR1 and CDR2 from the germline V gene are SGHDT and YYEEEE. Trimming removed 4 bases from V and 1 base from J; junction bases left unmatched: 8. The CDR3 is 17 amino acids.